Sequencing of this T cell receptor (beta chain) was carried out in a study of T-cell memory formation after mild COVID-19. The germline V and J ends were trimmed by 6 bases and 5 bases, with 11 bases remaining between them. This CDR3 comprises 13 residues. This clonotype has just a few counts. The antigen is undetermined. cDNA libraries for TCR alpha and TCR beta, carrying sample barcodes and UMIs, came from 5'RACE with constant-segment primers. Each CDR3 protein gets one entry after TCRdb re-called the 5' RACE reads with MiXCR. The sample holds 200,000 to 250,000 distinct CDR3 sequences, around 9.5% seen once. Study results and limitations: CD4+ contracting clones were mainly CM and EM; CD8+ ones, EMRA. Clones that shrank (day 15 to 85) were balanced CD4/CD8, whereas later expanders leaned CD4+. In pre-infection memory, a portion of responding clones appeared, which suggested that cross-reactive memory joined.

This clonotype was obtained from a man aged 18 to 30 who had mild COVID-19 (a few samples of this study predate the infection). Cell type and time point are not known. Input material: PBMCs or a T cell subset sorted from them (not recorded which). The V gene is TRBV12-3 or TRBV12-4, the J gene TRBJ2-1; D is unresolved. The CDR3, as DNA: TGTGCCAGCAGCCCCATGAGGAACAATGAGCAGTTCTTC. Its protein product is CASSPMRNNEQFF.